This is a list of T cell receptor beta chains from one sample in a study of blood T cell repertoires in COVID-19. Generated by immunoSEQ multiplex PCR, the TCRdb table keeps only in-frame clones and is missing some. The data contain about 180,000 clones, 83% of them singletons. Sequencing input: peripheral blood. Receptors were obtained from a human donor in a cohort sampled during active COVID-19. The CDR3 runs from the conserved cysteine through the conserved F or W. A D gene is named only where the DNA matches it firmly. Not every row has a clone size; where given, it reads once, few, many or a size class.

size	J	D	V	DNA	CDR3
NA	TRBJ2-1	TRBD1	TRBV5-1	TGCGCCAGCAGTGGGCAGGGGGCATACAATGAGCAGTTCTTC	CASSGQGAYNEQFF
NA	TRBJ2-7	TRBD1	TRBV9	TGTGCCAGCAGCTCGACCGGGACAGGGCCGTACGAGCAGTACTTC	CASSSTGTGPYEQYF
NA	TRBJ1-1	NA	TRBV7-2	TGTGCCAGCAGCTTAGACAGGTTGAACACTGAAGCTTTCTTT	CASSLDRLNTEAFF
NA	TRBJ1-5	NA	TRBV19	TGTGCCAGTAGTTTGGGGCAGGGGAGCAATCAGCCCCAGCATTTT	CASSLGQGSNQPQHF
NA	TRBJ2-7	NA	TRBV6-5	TGTGCCAGCAGTTACAGGACTCCGGGGGACGAGCAGTACTTC	CASSYRTPGDEQYF
NA	TRBJ2-5	TRBD2	TRBV2	TGTGCCAGCAGTGGGGGCGGGAGGGAGACCCAGTACTTC	CASSGGGRETQYF
once	TRBJ1-6	TRBD1	TRBV24-1	TGTGCCACCAGTCCGACAGGGGTGAATTCACCCCTCCACTTT	CATSPTGVNSPLHF
NA	TRBJ1-1	TRBD1	TRBV6-4	TGTGCCAGCAGAGGGGACAGGGAAGCTTTCTTT	CASRGDREAFF
NA	TRBJ2-3	NA	TRBV6-2/TRBV6-3	TGTGCCAGCAGTACCCTACCCCGCCCCGCAGATACGCAGTATTTT	CASSTLPRPADTQYF
NA	TRBJ1-1	NA	TRBV3-1/TRBV3-2	TGTGCCAGCAGCCAAGCCCAGATTAACACTGAAGCTTTCTTT	CASSQAQINTEAFF
NA	TRBJ2-3	NA	TRBV19	TGTGCCAGTAGTCTGGAGGGGAGAGATACGCAGTATTTT	CASSLEGRDTQYF
NA	TRBJ2-5	NA	TRBV7-3	TGTGCCAGCAGCTTATTTCCGGTCGAGACCCAGTACTTC	CASSLFPVETQYF
NA	TRBJ2-6	NA	TRBV6-4	TGTGCCAGCAGATCAGGGGGGTCAGGGGCCAACGTCCTGACTTTC	CASRSGGSGANVLTF
NA	TRBJ1-1	NA	TRBV5-4	TGTGCCAGCAGCTTGGAGGGGGACCCCACTGAAGCTTTCTTT	CASSLEGDPTEAFF
NA	TRBJ2-7	NA	TRBV12-3/TRBV12-4	TGTGCCAGCAGTTTTGGGGGGGAGCAGTACTTC	CASSFGGEQYF
NA	TRBJ1-5	TRBD1	TRBV10-3	TGTGCCATCAGTGATTTGCCCCCGACAGGGCCCAGCAATCAGCCCCAGCATTTT	CAISDLPPTGPSNQPQHF
NA	TRBJ2-2	TRBD2	TRBV27	TGTGCCAGCAGCACTAAAGCGGGGGGGAACACCGGGGAGCTGTTTTTT	CASSTKAGGNTGELFF
few	TRBJ2-1	TRBD2	TRBV10-3	TGTGCCAGCGAGCGGGGGGGCACCGATGAGCAGTTCTTC	CASERGGTDEQFF
NA	TRBJ2-7	TRBD1	TRBV6-5	TGTGCCAGCAGTTCTACAGGGGTAGCGTCTGGTTACGAGCAGTACTTC	CASSSTGVASGYEQYF
NA	TRBJ2-7	NA	TRBV28	TGTGCCAGCAGTTCGCCTGGGCGCAGGGAGCAGTACTTC	CASSSPGRREQYF
NA	TRBJ1-1	NA	TRBV7-3	TGTGCCAGCAGCGCCCCAGGGAAGGGAGCTTTCTTT	CASSAPGKGAFF
NA	TRBJ2-3	NA	TRBV7-2	TGTGCCAGCAGCTTACGAGGGAGGGGGGCAGATACGCAGTATTTT	CASSLRGRGADTQYF
few	TRBJ2-7	NA	TRBV4-1	TGCGCCAGCAGCCAAGCGGCGGCGGGGCGTTACGAGCAGTACTTC	CASSQAAAGRYEQYF
NA	TRBJ2-3	NA	TRBV4-3	TGCGCCAGCAGCCAAGATTCCCAGTACACAGATACGCAGTATTTT	CASSQDSQYTDTQYF
NA	TRBJ1-2	TRBD1	TRBV2	TGTGCCAGTTCAGGGACAGGGGGCTGGGGCTATGGCTACACCTTC	CASSGTGGWGYGYTF
NA	TRBJ1-2	NA	TRBV6-1	TGTGCCAGCAGTGAAGAGGAGGCGTTCGGGGATAACTATGGCTACACCTTC	CASSEEEAFGDNYGYTF
NA	TRBJ2-1	TRBD1	TRBV20-1	TGCAGTGCTAGTCCGGGACAGCTACCTTCCGGTGAGCAGTTCTTC	CSASPGQLPSGEQFF
NA	TRBJ1-4	NA	TRBV15	TGTGCCACCAGCACCGACAGTAATGAAAAACTGTTTTTT	CATSTDSNEKLFF
NA	TRBJ1-4	NA	TRBV6-5	TGTGCCAGCGAAGTGGGGGGGAATAATGAAAAACTGTTTTTT	CASEVGGNNEKLFF
NA	TRBJ2-6	TRBD1	TRBV7-2	TGTGCCAGCAGCTACCGACAGGGGATGAGCTCTGGGGCCAACGTCCTGACTTTC	CASSYRQGMSSGANVLTF
NA	TRBJ1-5	NA	TRBV7-2	TGTGCCAGCAGCTCGGAGTATCAGCCCCAGCATTTT	CASSSEYQPQHF
NA	TRBJ1-5	TRBD1	TRBV28	TGTGCCAGCAGTTTATGGCCGTTCAGGGGGTCGAGTCAGCCCCAGCATTTT	CASSLWPFRGSSQPQHF
NA	TRBJ2-7	NA	TRBV10-1	TGCGCCAGCAGTGAGGCAGGCTACGAGCAGTACTTC	CASSEAGYEQYF
NA	TRBJ2-6	NA	TRBV7-3	TGTGCCAGCAGCTCCGTTCGGGGTCGCATCGCCAACGTCCTGACTTTC	CASSSVRGRIANVLTF
NA	TRBJ2-7	NA	TRBV4-1	TGCGCCAGCAGCCCCCTGGGGCTTCCGGCCTACGAGCAGTACTTC	CASSPLGLPAYEQYF
NA	TRBJ1-1	NA	TRBV5-6	TGTGCCAGCACCTGGCGGGGGGCGCGTGGGAACACTGAAGCTTTCTTT	CASTWRGARGNTEAFF
few	TRBJ2-4	NA	TRBV3-1/TRBV3-2	TGTGCCAGCCCGCCCAGGGTCGGGAACATTCAGTACTTC	CASPPRVGNIQYF
NA	TRBJ1-1	NA	TRBV7-3	TGTGCCAGCAGCGAGGGTATTCTGAACACTGAAGCTTTCTTT	CASSEGILNTEAFF
NA	TRBJ2-1	TRBD2	TRBV7-2	TGTGCCAGCAGCTTAGTCGGGACTAGCGGGGGCCGTGAGCAGTTCTTC	CASSLVGTSGGREQFF
NA	TRBJ2-3	TRBD2	TRBV27	TGTGCCAGCAGTTTAGAGCTAGCGGGAGTAGATACGCAGTATTTT	CASSLELAGVDTQYF
once	TRBJ1-2	NA	TRBV4-3	TGCGCCAGCAGTCCTTCTAGTGGAGCCCAACTAACCTATGGCTACACCTTC	CASSPSSGAQLTYGYTF
NA	TRBJ1-6	TRBD1	TRBV5-4	TGTGCCAGCAGCTTGGGGACAGGGGGTCCACCCCTCCACTTT	CASSLGTGGPPLHF
NA	TRBJ1-5	TRBD1	TRBV6-5	TGTGCCAGCAGTCAGGGGGCGGGTCAGCCCCAGCATTTT	CASSQGAGQPQHF
NA	TRBJ1-1	NA	TRBV3-1/TRBV3-2	TGTGCCAGCAGCCACCTAGAAGCGACTGAAGCTTTCTTT	CASSHLEATEAFF
NA	TRBJ2-1	TRBD2	TRBV29-1	TGCAGCGTGGGCGGATCGAGCGGGGCCCACAATGAGCAGTTCTTC	CSVGGSSGAHNEQFF
NA	TRBJ2-1	NA	TRBV14	TGTGCCAGCAGCCCTGTATCGACTGACAATGAGCAGTTCTTC	CASSPVSTDNEQFF
few	TRBJ2-7	NA	TRBV24-1	TGTGCCACCAGTGATCCCGGACAGCCCTACGAGCAGTACTTC	CATSDPGQPYEQYF
NA	TRBJ1-5	TRBD1	TRBV4-1	TGCGCCAGCAGCCAAGAAGGGACAGGGCAGAATCAGCCCCAGCATTTT	CASSQEGTGQNQPQHF
NA	TRBJ2-2	NA	TRBV24-1	TGTGCCACCAGTGCGTCTTCCCGGGCGAACACCGGGGAGCTGTTTTTT	CATSASSRANTGELFF
NA	TRBJ2-2	TRBD2	TRBV27	TGTGCCAGCAGCGATTGGACTAGCGGCAACACCGGGGAGCTGTTTTTT	CASSDWTSGNTGELFF
NA	TRBJ2-3	TRBD2	TRBV5-1	TGCGCCAGCAGCTTGGGATCTAGCGGACTGGATACGCAGTATTTT	CASSLGSSGLDTQYF
NA	TRBJ2-1	NA	TRBV24-1	TGTGCCACCAGTGATCCGTTAGCTGAGCAGTTCTTC	CATSDPLAEQFF